The present T cell receptor beta chain was sequenced within a study of CD4 T cells in relation to SARS-CoV-2 and coronaviruses. General study points: Pre-pandemic and post-infection samples never came from the same donor.

This clone has only a few counts. Its antigen remains unidentified. Sequencing was performed with immunoSEQ multiplex PCR; in TCRdb, only in-frame clones are kept and a portion is missing. Here the sample spans under 35,000 clones, around 76% being singletons. Before the COVID-19 pandemic, during about 2010-2019, CD4+ T cells were taken from unexposed donors. The cells were cultured for around ten days before CD4+ T cells were isolated. The TCR comes from a human donor in good health. The sample comprised CD4+ T cells from PBMCs, cultured in vitro.

CDR3 coding DNA: TGTGCCAGCAGTCCGCCTCGGGGGGGATCACCCCTCCACTTT. It specifies CASSPPRGGSPLHF. The chain is built from TRBV6-5 and TRBJ1-6; D perhaps matches TRBD1 (5 bases). V lost 5 bases to trimming and J lost 10 bases, with 15 bases between them. Germline V gene lookup returns CDR1 MNHEY and CDR2 SVGAGI. The CDR3 covers 14 residues.